What follows are 29 T cell receptor beta chains derived from one specimen sequenced in a study of blood T cell repertoires in COVID-19. Only in-frame clones appear in the TCRdb table, and some are missing; sequencing was by immunoSEQ multiplex PCR. The sample has 250,000 to 350,000 clones, nearly 90% seen once; the top ten hold 1.5% to 2%. Sequenced input: PBMCs or T cells enriched from blood (not recorded which). The receptors come from a woman between 18 and 29 years old with acute COVID-19.

There are a few counts of this clone. The chain joins TRBV4-3 to TRBJ2-6; 7 bases map to TRBD1. In germline, CDR1 is LGHNA, CDR2 YSLEER. Trimming cost V 0 bases and J 2 bases; bases outside gene matches: 1. CDR3 length: 16 amino acids. CDR3 nucleotide sequence: TGCGCCAGCAGCCAAGATCAGGGGGCTGGGGCCAACGTCCTGACTTTC. This translates into CASSQDQGAGANVLTF.

This sequence joins TRBV18 and TRBJ2-2; 8 nucleotides agree with TRBD1. CDR1 KGHSH and CDR2 LQKENI come from the germline V gene. This CDR3 region has 16 residues. V lost 3 bases to trimming and J lost 4 bases; unmatched junction nucleotides: 7. The CDR3 loop is CASSPNLGQVTGELFF. CDR3 sequence (DNA): TGTGCCAGCTCACCGAACCTGGGACAGGTCACCGGGGAGCTGTTTTTT.

The CDR3: CASSPRDRGQVDTQYF. The CDR3 nucleotides read TGCGCCAGCAGCCCTCGGGACAGGGGGCAGGTAGATACGCAGTATTTT. The V and J genes are TRBV5-1 and TRBJ2-3; 12 nucleotides align to TRBD1. V dropped 4 bases and J dropped 5; count of bases not matched to a gene: 8. The CDR3 consists of 16 residues. Germline V gene data show CDR1 as SGHRS and CDR2 as YFSETQ.

The V call is TRBV27, the J call TRBJ2-7; tentative D call: TRBD2 (5 bases). V was shortened by 0 bases and J by 4 bases, with 16 bases between the two germline ends. Germline-derived CDR1 and CDR2 are MNHEY and SMNVEV (reference sequence). The CDR3 runs to 16 residues. CDR3 region: CASSLSSAGRAYEQYF. DNA for the CDR3: TGTGCCAGCAGTTTATCGTCCGCGGGTCGGGCTTACGAGCAGTACTTC.

This chain uses TRBV19 with TRBJ1-2, with D unresolved. Germline V gene data show CDR1 as LNHDA and CDR2 as SQIVND (reference sequence). Trimming took 3 bases from V and 2 from J, leaving 4 bases between them. The CDR3 runs to 12 residues. CDR3 in amino acids: CASSMANYGYTF. CDR3 bases: TGTGCCAGTAGTATGGCAAACTATGGCTACACCTTC.

The genes are TRBV30 and TRBJ2-3; TRBD1 is a possible D gene (6 bases). The length of the CDR3 is 14 residues. CDR1 and CDR2 (germline): GTSNPN, SVGIG (reference sequence). V gave up 0 bases and J gave up 1 base, with 8 bases separating them. CDR3: CAWSVKGGTDTQYF. CDR3 coding DNA: TGTGCCTGGAGTGTTAAGGGGGGCACAGATACGCAGTATTTT.

The chain recombines TRBV23-1 with TRBJ2-1, with D maybe TRBD2 (6 bases). TRBV23-1 is flagged as an ORF with uncertain function. The ends were cut back, 3 bases at V and 6 bases at J, with 21 bases in the middle. The CDR3 sequence is 17 residues long. The CDR3 DNA reads TGCGCCAGCAGTCAGTCACCGGGAGAGCCCACCTTCAATGAGCAGTTCTTC. This codes for CASSQSPGEPTFNEQFF.

The rearrangement joins TRBV19 to TRBJ1-5; D unresolved. CDR1 is LNHDA, CDR2 SQIVND, per germline (reference sequence). CDR3 length: 15 residues. The V and J ends lost 1 base and 0 bases respectively, with 7 bases between them. The CDR3: CASSIVSHSNQPQHF. In DNA, the CDR3 is TGTGCCAGTAGTATAGTTTCCCATAGCAATCAGCCCCAGCATTTT.

The gene calls are TRBV7-2 and TRBJ2-1; the D gene is possibly TRBD1 (5 bases). V lost 2 bases and J lost 6, with 11 bases in between. Germline CDR1 reads SGHTA; CDR2 reads FQGNSA. CDR3 length equals 14 residues. The CDR3 bases are TGTGCCAGCAGCTTACGGGTCAGGGTCAATGAGCAGTTCTTC. It specifies CASSLRVRVNEQFF.

J is TRBJ2-1 and V is TRBV7-3; 9 nucleotides match TRBD2. The germline CDR1 and CDR2 sequences are SGHTA and FQGTGA. The CDR3 contains 15 residues. With V trimmed by 6 bases and J by 4 bases, 7 bases remained unmatched. For the CDR3, the DNA is TGTGCCAGCAGGGCTTTAGCGGGAGCTTACAATGAGCAGTTCTTC. Translating it yields CASRALAGAYNEQFF.

V gene TRBV7-9 combines with J gene TRBJ1-2, with 9 bases that match TRBD1. Germline V gene data show CDR1 as SEHNR and CDR2 as FQNEAQ (reference sequence). Germline trimming cut 3 bases from V and 7 bases from J; bases unmatched to any gene: 15. The CDR3 sequence is 17 residues long. CDR3 protein: CASSLSRGDRVVFGYTF. For the CDR3, the DNA is TGTGCCAGCAGCTTGAGTAGAGGGGACAGGGTAGTGTTTGGCTACACCTTC.

The chain joins TRBV15 to TRBJ1-4; TRBD1 matches at 10 bases. The CDR3 is 16 amino acids. From germline, CDR1 is LNHNV and CDR2 YYDKDF (reference sequence). J gave up 8 bases and V 4 bases, and 10 bases lay outside the gene matches. As DNA, the CDR3 is TGTGCCACCAGCAACCCGGGACAGGGGCTAGGGGAAAAACTGTTTTTT. Translated, it gives CATSNPGQGLGEKLFF.

The chain is built from TRBV28 and TRBJ2-1; tentatively, D is TRBD1 (6 bases). The germline CDR1 and CDR2 sequences are MDHEN and SYDVKM. Trimming pared 3 bases from V and 1 base from J, leaving 13 bases between. The CDR3 length is 16 residues. CDR3 DNA sequence: TGTGCCAGCAGTTTGGACCCCGGGACATCCTACAATGAGCAGTTCTTC. Protein: CASSLDPGTSYNEQFF.

The V call is TRBV28, the J call TRBJ1-3, with D tentatively TRBD1 (6 bases). With 2 bases removed from V and 5 bases from J, the gap between germline ends came to 13 bases. The CDR3 length is 15 residues. Germline V gene data show CDR1 as MDHEN and CDR2 as SYDVKM. This chain's CDR3 is CASSLMFQGRNTIYF. The CDR3 bases are TGTGCCAGCAGTTTAATGTTCCAGGGGAGAAACACCATATATTTT.

This clone came up once. This rearrangement joins TRBV18 to TRBJ1-2, with 9 positions matching TRBD1. The CDR3 extends over 13 amino acids. Germline V gene lookup returns CDR1 KGHSH and CDR2 LQKENI. J was trimmed by 6 bases and V by 5 bases; bases with no gene match: 4. In DNA, the CDR3 is TGTGCCAGCTCAAGCGGGACAGGGAATGGCTACACCTTC. This encodes CASSSGTGNGYTF. Supplemented by reference TRBV18 and TRBJ1-2, the full variable domain reads NAGVMQNPRHLVRRRGQEARLRCSPMKGHSHVYWYRQLPEEGLKFMVYLQKENIIDESGMPKERFSAEFPKEGPSILRIQQVVRGDSAAYFCASSSGTGNGYTFGSGTRLTVV.

The chain links TRBV2 to TRBJ2-2; TRBD2 is a possible D gene (5 bases). The CDR3 length is 16 residues. The V gene lost 5 bases and the J gene lost 4 bases, with 17 bases spanning the gap. Per the germline V gene, CDR1 is SNHLY and CDR2 is FYNNEI. The CDR3 region is CASSYPGNRVTGELFF. The CDR3 DNA follows: TGTGCCAGCAGTTATCCGGGGAATCGGGTCACCGGGGAGCTGTTTTTT.

This rearrangement joins TRBV5-4 to TRBJ1-6; weak D call: TRBD1 (5 bases). The CDR3 length is 15 residues. V was shortened by 2 bases and J by 6 bases, with 12 bases between the two germline ends. CDR1 and CDR2 from the germline V gene are SGHNT and YYREEE (reference sequence). CDR3 sequence: CASSFQGGSNSPLHF. The DNA of the CDR3 is TGTGCCAGCAGCTTCCAGGGCGGAAGTAATTCACCCCTCCACTTT. Supplemented by reference TRBV5-4 and TRBJ1-6, the full variable domain reads ETGVTQSPTHLIKTRGQQVTLRCSSQSGHNTVSWYQQALGQGPQFIFQYYREEENGRGNFPPRFSGLQFPNYSSELNVNALELDDSALYLCASSFQGGSNSPLHFGNGTRLTVT.

V usage is TRBV16 and J usage is TRBJ1-1; D gene uncertain. Deletions cut 0 bases from V and 0 bases from J, with 11 bases between. CDR3 size: 16 residues. In germline, CDR1 is KGHSY, CDR2 FQNENV. Here the CDR3 reads CASSQSGSNMNTEAFF. In DNA form, the CDR3 reads TGTGCCAGCAGCCAATCAGGGAGCAACATGAACACTGAAGCTTTCTTT.

The chain couples TRBV9 to TRBJ2-7, with 13 bases that match TRBD2. Losses at the gene ends were 1 base for V and 5 bases for J; bases not matched to a gene: 9. Germline V lookup: CDR1 SGDLS, CDR2 YYNGEE. This CDR3 contains 17 residues. The CDR3 nucleotides are TGTGCCAGCAGCGTAACCGGACTAGCGGGAGTCGGCAACGAGCAGTACTTC. It is translated as CASSVTGLAGVGNEQYF.

The genes are TRBV19 and TRBJ1-2; tentatively, D is TRBD1 (6 bases). CDR3 length: 15 amino acids. The germline V gene encodes CDR1 LNHDA and CDR2 SQIVND (reference sequence). The V and J ends lost 5 bases and 5 bases respectively, with 18 bases between them. The CDR3 DNA sequence: TGTGCCAGTAGTCCGTGGACAGCCCTCGGTTATGGCTACACCTTC. This encodes CASSPWTALGYGYTF.

V is TRBV5-5 and J is TRBJ1-2; the match to TRBD1 covers 7 bases. With 4 bases clipped from V and 8 bases from J, the junction kept 5 bases outside the gene matches. This CDR3 region has 12 residues. Looked up from germline, CDR1 is SGHKS and CDR2 is YYEKEE (reference sequence). CDR3 DNA sequence: TGTGCCAGCAGCCTACAGGGGTTGGGCTACACCTTC. It translates to CASSLQGLGYTF.

The chain carries TRBV12-3 or TRBV12-4 and TRBJ2-5; D is unresolved. V gave up 1 base and J gave up 4 bases, with 4 bases separating them. The CDR3 runs to 12 residues. CDR3 sequence reads: CASSLERETQYF. CDR3 bases: TGTGCCAGCAGTTTAGAGAGAGAGACCCAGTACTTC.

The chain employs TRBV5-6 and TRBJ1-6, with D maybe TRBD1 (6 bases). Looked up from germline, CDR1 is SGHDT and CDR2 is YYEEEE. The CDR3 has 15 residues. Trimming removed 2 bases from V and 8 bases from J, with 14 bases in between. The CDR3, as DNA: TGTGCCAGCAGCTTTTCGGACAGACAATATTCACCCCTCCACTTT. Translation gives CASSFSDRQYSPLHF.

The chain recombines TRBV19 with TRBJ2-1; a possible D gene is TRBD1 (5 bases). This CDR3 comprises 14 residues. Germline V CDR1 and CDR2: LNHDA, SQIVND (reference sequence). V was cut by 3 bases and J by 3 bases, with 9 bases left in between. In DNA form, the CDR3 reads TGTGCCAGTAGTATCGACAGCTACTACAATGAGCAGTTCTTC. Protein sequence: CASSIDSYYNEQFF.

The chain is built from TRBV25-1 and TRBJ2-2, with D possibly TRBD2 on 5 matching bases. With 6 bases removed from V and 5 bases from J, the gap between germline ends came to 10 bases. CDR1 is MGHDK, CDR2 SYGVNS, per germline. The CDR3 loop spans 13 amino acids. The CDR3 DNA follows: TGTGCCAGCAGGAGAGGGCCTACCGGGGAGCTGTTTTTT. As protein: CASRRGPTGELFF.

J is TRBJ2-2 and V is TRBV7-6; possibly TRBD1 for D (6 bases). V lost 1 base and J 7 bases, leaving 13 bases between the germline ends. Per the germline V gene, CDR1 is SGHVS and CDR2 is FNYEAQ. CDR3 size: 15 residues. CDR3 region: CASSLVPGAGGELFF. The CDR3, as DNA: TGTGCCAGCAGCTTAGTCCCAGGGGCGGGCGGGGAGCTGTTTTTT.

For this clone: Other DNA sequences in the same sample also yield this CDR3. The chain joins TRBV19 to TRBJ2-1; TRBD1 matches at 7 bases. Looked up from germline, CDR1 is LNHDA and CDR2 is SQIVND (reference sequence). V was clipped by 6 bases and J by 4 bases; unmatched bases: 0. The CDR3 consists of 12 residues. The CDR3 here is CASRTGYNEQFF. The CDR3 nucleotides read TGTGCCAGTAGGACAGGGTACAATGAGCAGTTCTTC. The entire variable domain, with the rest obtained from reference TRBV19 and TRBJ2-1, is as follows: DGGITQSPKYLFRKEGQNVTLSCEQNLNHDAMYWYRQDPGQGLRLIYYSQIVNDFQKGDIAEGYSVSREKKESFPLTVTSAQKNPTAFYLCASRTGYNEQFFGPGTRLTVL.

The rearrangement links TRBV6-5 to TRBJ1-2; TRBD1 might be the D (5 bases). The CDR3 covers 14 residues. CDR1 is MNHEY and CDR2 is SVGAGI in the germline V gene. The V end was cut by 2 bases, the J end by 6 bases, with 13 bases between. The CDR3 nucleotides read TGTGCCAGCAGTTACAAGGGCAGGGTCCATGGCTACACCTTC. This translates into CASSYKGRVHGYTF.

This sequence joins TRBV7-9 and TRBJ2-7, with a possible D match to TRBD1 (5 bases). V gave up 5 bases and J gave up 4 bases, with 12 bases separating them. Germline V gene data show CDR1 as SEHNR and CDR2 as FQNEAQ (reference sequence). This CDR3 has 13 amino acids. CDR3 sequence reads: CASSPRTKYEQYF. The DNA of the CDR3 is TGTGCCAGCAGCCCTAGGACAAAATACGAGCAGTACTTC.